This record looks at one T cell receptor beta chain sequence and its context. This sample stems from a study of CD8 T cells in ankylosing spondylitis. Each CDR3 protein is one row after TCRdb ran MiXCR on the 5' RACE reads. The profile shows around 230,000 distinct CDR3 sequences, roughly 8.6% of them singletons. The CDR3 runs to 15 residues. From germline, CDR1 is GTSNPN and CDR2 SVGIG (reference sequence). Deletions cut 1 base from V and 4 bases from J, with 16 bases between. The origin of this receptor is a male donor with ankylosing spondylitis or in good health (not recorded which). The sequenced sample was blood, either unsorted or a sorted T cell fraction (not recorded which). The rearrangement uses TRBV30 and TRBJ2-5; weak D call: TRBD1 (5 bases). CDR3: CAWSDPTETGETQYF. DNA of the CDR3: TGTGCCTGGAGTGACCCGACAGAAACCGGAGAGACCCAGTACTTC. The entire variable domain, with the rest obtained from reference TRBV30 and TRBJ2-5, is as follows: SQTIHQWPATLVQPVGSPLSLECTVEGTSNPNLYWYRQAAGRGLQLLFYSVGIGQISSEVPQNLSASRPQDRQFILSSKKLLLSDSGFYLCAWSDPTETGETQYFGPGTRLLVL.